This T cell receptor beta chain originates from a study of control samples from healthy donors and cancer patients. Germline V gives CDR1 SGDLS, CDR2 YYNGEE. This CDR3 is built from 13 residues. Between the trimmed V and J ends, which lost 3 bases and 4 bases, there was a span of 10 bases. The protocol was immunoSEQ multiplex PCR, while the TCRdb copy is restricted to in-frame clones and leaves out a portion. The sample holds around 250,000 clones, over 70% seen once. The clonotype was recovered from a woman aged 55-75 years with lung cancer. This sequence joins TRBV9 and TRBJ1-1; D is ambiguous. Sequenced sample: PBMCs. The chain's CDR3 is CASSAEISTEAFF. For the CDR3, the DNA is TGTGCCAGCAGCGCCGAAATTAGCACTGAAGCTTTCTTT.